These 9 T cell receptor beta chains came from one sample sequenced in a study of cytomegalovirus exposure and HLA in healthy donors (dated by TCRdb to about 2017). The method behind the library was the immunoSEQ multiplex PCR assay. A mixture of 60 forward primers for TCR Vbeta segments and 13 reverse primers for TCR Jbeta segments was used in the multiplex PCR. Sourced from immuneACCESS, this table was stored by TCRdb with only in-frame sequences that have V and J called. A share of the clones is absent; for the studies checked, an unresolved V gene accounts for under half, and the remainder has no known explanation. This sample lists roughly 150,000 clones; 60% to 80% were detected once. The top ten constitute around 15% of the sample. The sequenced sample consisted of PBMCs. The receptors were gathered from a middle-aged woman in good health and CMV-seronegative.

V is TRBV19 and J is TRBJ1-5; weak D call: TRBD1 (6 bases). CDR1 LNHDA and CDR2 SQIVND come from the germline V gene (reference sequence). The CDR3 consists of 15 residues. Trimming took off 4 bases at V and 4 bases at J, with 14 bases between the two ends. DNA of the CDR3: TGTGCCAGTAGTACCATTCTTACAGGGAATCAGCCCCAGCATTTT. This encodes CASSTILTGNQPQHF.

This chain joins TRBV7-9 and TRBJ1-3; 8 nucleotides match TRBD1. The ends lost 5 bases at V and 9 bases at J; junction bases unmatched: 9. Germline V gene lookup returns CDR1 SEHNR and CDR2 FQNEAQ (reference sequence). There are 14 residues in the CDR3. CDR3 sequence (DNA): TGTGCCAGCAGCGCAGGACAGGGAAAGGGCACCATATATTTT. Protein sequence: CASSAGQGKGTIYF.

The chain employs TRBV2 and TRBJ1-6; maybe TRBD1 (6 bases). This CDR3 contains 15 residues. The germline V and J ends were trimmed by 8 bases and 7 bases, with 18 bases remaining between them. From germline, CDR1 is SNHLY and CDR2 FYNNEI. The CDR3 nucleotides are TGTGCCAGCGCTATCACGTCAGGGGTGAATTCACCCCTCCACTTT. Translated: CASAITSGVNSPLHF.

The chain has TRBV6-6 and TRBJ2-3; D uncertain. The CDR3 spans 13 residues. CDR1 is MNHNY and CDR2 is SVGAGI in the germline V gene (reference sequence). The V gene lost 2 bases and the J gene lost 0 bases, with 3 bases spanning the gap. The CDR3 region has the DNA TGTGCCAGCAGTTACCGGAGCACAGATACGCAGTATTTT. Amino acids: CASSYRSTDTQYF.

V is TRBV18 and J is TRBJ2-1; 14 bases are shared with TRBD2. V lost 2 bases and J lost 9; bases outside the gene matches: 6. This CDR3 region has 16 residues. From germline, CDR1 is KGHSH and CDR2 LQKENI. The CDR3 is CASSPKGLAGAGEQFF. The CDR3 bases are TGTGCCAGCTCACCAAAGGGACTAGCGGGAGCGGGTGAGCAGTTCTTC.

CDR3 nucleotide sequence: TGTGCCAGCAGCAAGCCCCTCGGGACAGGGGTAAATCCGAACACCGGGGAGCTGTTTTTT. The encoded protein is CASSKPLGTGVNPNTGELFF. The chain combines TRBV21-1 with TRBJ2-2; TRBD1, the table's D call, was not compared with the DNA. TRBV21-1 is termed a pseudogene. This CDR3 contains 20 residues.

The chain has TRBV15 and TRBJ2-5, with a tentative D call TRBD2 (5 bases). V was clipped by 0 bases and J by 2 bases, with 13 bases between them. From germline, CDR1 is LNHNV and CDR2 YYDKDF (reference sequence). This CDR3 comprises 16 residues. CDR3 region: CATSRDSSGSQETQYF. In nucleotides, the CDR3 is TGTGCCACCAGCAGAGATTCAAGCGGTTCTCAAGAGACCCAGTACTTC.

The table lists this clone with a few counts. The chain combines TRBV19 with TRBJ2-7, with 7 positions matching TRBD2. The germline V gene encodes CDR1 LNHDA and CDR2 SQIVND (reference sequence). The CDR3 sequence is 16 residues long. V was pared by 4 bases and J by 8 bases, with 17 bases of the junction left unmatched. In DNA, the CDR3 is TGTGCCAGTAGTACCGTCATTGGTCGGGGGGTCTCCAAGCAGTACTTC. Its translation: CASSTVIGRGVSKQYF.

The V call is TRBV15, the J call TRBJ2-5, with D perhaps matching TRBD1 (6 bases). CDR1 is LNHNV, CDR2 YYDKDF, per germline (reference sequence). The V end was cut by 0 bases, the J end by 4 bases, with 15 bases between. The CDR3 length is 16 residues. CDR3 residues: CATSRDLGRGGETQYF. The DNA of the CDR3 is TGTGCCACCAGCAGAGATTTGGGAAGAGGGGGAGAGACCCAGTACTTC.